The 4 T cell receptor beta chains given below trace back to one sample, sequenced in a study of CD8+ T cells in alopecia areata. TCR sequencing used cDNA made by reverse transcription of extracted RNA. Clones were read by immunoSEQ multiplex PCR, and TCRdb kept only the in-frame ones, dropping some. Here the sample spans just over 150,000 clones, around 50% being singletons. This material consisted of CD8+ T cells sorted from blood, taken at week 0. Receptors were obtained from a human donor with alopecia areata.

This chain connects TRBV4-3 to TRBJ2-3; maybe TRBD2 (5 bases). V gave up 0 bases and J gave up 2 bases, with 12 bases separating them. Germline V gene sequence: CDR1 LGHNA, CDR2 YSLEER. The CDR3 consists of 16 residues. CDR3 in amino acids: CASSQDARDYTDTQYF. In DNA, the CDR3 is TGCGCCAGCAGCCAAGATGCCCGGGATTACACAGATACGCAGTATTTT.

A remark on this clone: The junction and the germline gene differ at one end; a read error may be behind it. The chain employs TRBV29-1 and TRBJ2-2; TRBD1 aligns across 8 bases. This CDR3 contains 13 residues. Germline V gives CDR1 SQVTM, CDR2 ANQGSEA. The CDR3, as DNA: TGCAGCGCCCAGGGGGCGAATACCGGGGAGCTGTTTTTT. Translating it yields CSAQGANTGELFF.

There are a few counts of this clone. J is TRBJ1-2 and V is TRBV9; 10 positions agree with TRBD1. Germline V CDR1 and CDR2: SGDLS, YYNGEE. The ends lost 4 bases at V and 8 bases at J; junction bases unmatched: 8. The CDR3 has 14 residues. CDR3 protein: CASSSPDRGRGYTF. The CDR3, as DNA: TGTGCCAGCAGCTCACCCGACAGGGGGCGAGGCTACACCTTC.

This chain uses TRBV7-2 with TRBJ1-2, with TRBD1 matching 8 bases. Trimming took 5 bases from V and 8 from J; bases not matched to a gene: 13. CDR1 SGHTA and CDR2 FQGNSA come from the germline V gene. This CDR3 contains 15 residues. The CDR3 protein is CASSNYRGAQEGYTF. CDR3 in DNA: TGTGCCAGCAGCAACTACAGGGGGGCTCAGGAAGGCTACACCTTC.